The next 22 T cell receptor beta chains were all read from a single sample in a study of response to subunit inactivated influenza vaccine. TCRdb re-derived calls from the RT-PCR reads in MiXCR, one entry per CDR3 protein. The sample has 530,000 or so distinct CDR3 sequences, about 12% seen once. The sample in question was PBMCs from blood, obtained on the day of vaccination. These receptor sequences come from a man between 45 and 60 years old who received an inactivated influenza vaccine.

This clonotype occurred many times. The V call is TRBV15, the J call TRBJ2-2; D not certain. Germline V gene data show CDR1 as LNHNV and CDR2 as YYDKDF (reference sequence). The CDR3 contains 16 residues. Trimming pared 1 base from V and 0 bases from J, leaving 9 bases between. The CDR3 bases are TGTGCCACCAGCAGAGGTCCGTTCGCGAACACCGGGGAGCTGTTTTTT. This encodes CATSRGPFANTGELFF.

This clonotype was seen many times. The rearrangement uses TRBV18 and TRBJ1-1, with 8 nucleotides matching TRBD1. The CDR3 is 15 amino acids. V gave up 2 bases and J gave up 1 base; unmatched junction bases: 3. Looked up from germline, CDR1 is KGHSH and CDR2 is LQKENI. The CDR3 nucleotides read TGTGCCAGCTCACCAACCGGGACAGGGAACACTGAAGCTTTCTTT. It codes for CASSPTGTGNTEAFF.

In this sample, this clonotype turned up a few times. CDR3 nucleotide sequence: TGCAGTGCTAGAGATTCGTCCATTAATTCACCCCTCCACTTT. Residues: CSARDSSINSPLHF. The chain couples TRBV20-1 to TRBJ1-6; D is unclear. Per the germline V gene, CDR1 is DFQATT and CDR2 is SNEGSKA (reference sequence). V lost 0 bases and J lost 6, with 9 bases in between. This CDR3 comprises 14 residues.

Only a few counts were recorded for this clonotype. This chain uses TRBV4-3 with TRBJ2-7; 8 positions match TRBD1. V lost 0 bases to trimming and J lost 4 bases; unmatched junction nucleotides: 8. Germline V gene lookup returns CDR1 LGHNA and CDR2 YSLEER. The CDR3 extends over 16 amino acids. The CDR3 DNA reads as TGCGCCAGCAGCCAAGATCTCGCAGGGGGCAAGTACGAGCAGTACTTC. Translating it yields CASSQDLAGGKYEQYF.

This clonotype was recorded many times. The rearrangement links TRBV4-2 to TRBJ1-1; maybe TRBD1 (5 bases). The ends were cut back, 5 bases at V and 1 base at J, with 8 bases in the middle. Germline V gene sequence: CDR1 LGHNA, CDR2 YNFKEQ. The CDR3 is made up of 13 amino acids. CDR3 sequence reads: CASSTGGNTEAFF. The DNA for the CDR3 is TGTGCCAGCAGCACGGGGGGGAACACTGAAGCTTTCTTT.

The chain has TRBV19 and TRBJ2-5, with TRBD1 matching over 9 bases. The germline V gene encodes CDR1 LNHDA and CDR2 SQIVND (reference sequence). The ends lost 4 bases at V and 4 bases at J; junction bases unmatched: 10. The CDR3 sequence is 16 residues long. The CDR3 DNA follows: TGTGCCAGTAGTACATCCTCCGGGACAGGGTCAGAGACCCAGTACTTC. It codes for CASSTSSGTGSETQYF.

This chain links TRBV7-3 with TRBJ2-7, with 9 bases fitting TRBD2. V lost 5 bases and J lost 4; bases outside the gene matches: 6. The CDR3 runs to 14 residues. Per germline, CDR1 SGHTA and CDR2 FQGTGA. The CDR3 protein is CASSPSSGVYEQYF. CDR3 in DNA: TGTGCCAGCAGCCCTTCTAGCGGGGTATACGAGCAGTACTTC.

This clonotype has at least ten counts. This chain joins TRBV7-8 and TRBJ2-5; D is undetermined. Looked up from germline, CDR1 is SGHVS and CDR2 is FQNEAQ. The CDR3 runs to 11 residues. V was clipped by 7 bases and J by 5 bases, with 8 bases between them. CDR3 DNA sequence: TGTGCCAGCACCCAAACGGAGACCCAGTACTTC. Translated: CASTQTETQYF.

The rearrangement links TRBV29-1 to TRBJ2-1, with TRBD1 identical over 7 bases. The CDR3 covers 14 residues. Germline-derived CDR1 and CDR2 are SQVTM and ANQGSEA. The trim removed 7 bases at V and 2 bases at J, leaving 8 bases unmatched. CDR3: CSGLTGHTYNEQFF. CDR3 DNA: TGCAGCGGACTGACAGGGCATACCTACAATGAGCAGTTCTTC.

This sequence joins TRBV28 and TRBJ1-2, with 7 bases lining up with TRBD1. The length of the CDR3 is 15 residues. With 5 bases clipped from V and 6 bases from J, the junction kept 12 bases outside the gene matches. CDR1 and CDR2 (germline): MDHEN, SYDVKM. The CDR3 DNA follows: TGTGCCAGCAGTGGTCAGGGGGTTAATTTCGATGGCTACACCTTC. Protein sequence: CASSGQGVNFDGYTF.

The V and J genes are TRBV28 and TRBJ2-3; 11 positions match TRBD2. The CDR3 runs to 16 residues. J lost 3 bases, V lost 5 bases, and 7 bases had no gene match. Germline lookup yields CDR1 MDHEN and CDR2 SYDVKM. CDR3 amino acids: CASSPLAGARTDTQYF. The CDR3 nucleotides read TGTGCCAGCAGTCCACTAGCGGGGGCCCGGACAGATACGCAGTATTTT.

The sample holds many counts of this clonotype. The V call is TRBV25-1, the J call TRBJ2-6; D is possibly TRBD1 or TRBD2 (6 bases each). Per the germline V gene, CDR1 is MGHDK and CDR2 is SYGVNS. V lost 5 bases and J 0 bases, leaving 11 bases between the germline ends. The CDR3 contains 16 residues. CDR3: CASSKGEASGANVLTF. The CDR3 DNA is TGTGCCAGCAGTAAGGGGGAGGCCTCTGGGGCCAACGTCCTGACTTTC.

This clonotype was observed at least ten times. The CDR3 spells CASSLSRTENTEAFF. In nucleotides, the CDR3 is TGTGCCAGCAGCTTGTCCCGGACTGAGAACACTGAAGCTTTCTTT. This chain connects TRBV7-8 to TRBJ1-1; the D is unclear. Trimming cost V 3 bases and J 1 base, with 12 bases left between them. Germline-derived CDR1 and CDR2 are SGHVS and FQNEAQ. CDR3 size: 15 residues.

This clonotype occurred many times. The chain joins TRBV12-3 or TRBV12-4 to TRBJ2-2; D not certain. The CDR3 runs to 14 residues. V was pared by 6 bases and J by 4 bases, with 12 bases between. For the CDR3, the DNA is TGTGCCAGCAGCGAACTATCGATCACCGGGGAGCTGTTTTTT. The encoded protein is CASSELSITGELFF.

This clonotype was detected ten times or more. This chain links TRBV29-1 with TRBJ2-5; 9 bases fit TRBD2. Germline values: CDR1 SQVTM, CDR2 ANQGSEA. This CDR3 region has 15 residues. The V and J ends lost 7 bases and 2 bases, in that order; junction bases with no gene match: 11. This CDR3 is CSAGLAGFRQETQYF. In DNA form, the CDR3 reads TGCAGCGCGGGGCTAGCGGGATTCCGGCAAGAGACCCAGTACTTC.

This clonotype showed up just a few times. In DNA form, the CDR3 reads TGTGCCAGCAGCAAAACCCGGGGTTTCGGGACCCAAACAGAGACCCAGTACTTC. This sequence encodes CASSKTRGFGTQTETQYF. The chain carries TRBV21-1 and TRBJ2-5; TRBD1, the table's D call, lacks a check against the DNA. TRBV21-1 is shown as a pseudogene. This CDR3 comprises 18 residues.

This clonotype has more than one count but fewer than ten. This rearrangement joins TRBV28 to TRBJ2-3; unclear D gene. Trimming took 2 bases from V and 0 from J, leaving 9 bases between them. The CDR3 runs to 15 residues. Germline values: CDR1 MDHEN, CDR2 SYDVKM. The CDR3, as DNA: TGTGCCAGCAGTTTAGGTGACTGGAGCACAGATACGCAGTATTTT. It encodes CASSLGDWSTDTQYF. Variable domain in full (rest from reference TRBV28 and TRBJ2-3): DVKVTQSSRYLVKRTGEKVFLECVQDMDHENMFWYRQDPGLGLRLIYFSYDVKMKEKGDIPEGYSVSREKKERFSLILESASTNQTSMYLCASSLGDWSTDTQYFGPGTRLTVL.

This chain joins TRBV7-9 and TRBJ1-2; D uncertain. Trimming left V 1 base short and J 7 bases short, with 13 bases between. The CDR3 consists of 14 residues. The V gene's germline CDR1 is SEHNR and CDR2 FQNEAQ (reference sequence). CDR3 sequence: CASSLVDRAGGYTF. The CDR3 DNA reads TGTGCCAGCAGCTTAGTTGATCGGGCCGGTGGCTACACCTTC.

This clonotype was picked up many times. This chain joins TRBV28 and TRBJ2-5; D might be TRBD1 (5 bases). Trimming took off 6 bases at V and 4 bases at J, with 9 bases between the two ends. Germline CDR1 is MDHEN and CDR2 is SYDVKM. The CDR3 loop spans 12 amino acids. In DNA form, the CDR3 reads TGTGCCAGCAGAATGACAGCAGAGACCCAGTACTTC. Protein sequence: CASRMTAETQYF.

The chain joins TRBV6-2 or TRBV6-3 to TRBJ1-6, with D uncertain. This CDR3 spans 15 amino acids. Trimming stripped 2 bases from V and 7 bases from J, with 12 bases between. Germline-derived CDR1 and CDR2 are MNHEY and SVGEGT. This chain's CDR3 is CASSYTERKNSPLHF. The CDR3 DNA sequence: TGTGCCAGCAGTTACACCGAACGGAAAAATTCACCCCTCCACTTT.

CDR3 sequence reads: CAGRGSYNEQFF. In nucleotides, the CDR3 is TGTGCCGGAAGAGGCTCCTACAATGAGCAGTTCTTC. V usage is TRBV2 and J usage is TRBJ2-1, with D unresolved. Germline V gene sequence: CDR1 SNHLY, CDR2 FYNNEI. This CDR3 comprises 12 residues. V was shortened by 11 bases and J by 0 bases, with 8 bases between the two germline ends. Together with reference TRBV2 and TRBJ2-1, the CDR3 gives the full variable domain: EPEVTQTPSHQVTQMGQEVILRCVPISNHLYFYWYRQILGQKVEFLVSFYNNEISEKSEIFDDQFSVERPDGSNFTLKIRSTKLEDSAMYFCAGRGSYNEQFFGPGTRLTVL.

The DNA for the CDR3 is TGCGCCAGCAGCCAAGTTCTGCTGAATGGCGAGCAGTACTTC. Translating it yields CASSQVLLNGEQYF. The genes are TRBV4-3 and TRBJ2-7, with unresolved D. Germline CDR1 reads LGHNA; CDR2 reads YSLEER. V was shortened by 1 base and J by 6 bases, with 13 bases between the two germline ends. The CDR3 contains 14 residues.